This TCR beta chain was found in a study of T-cell reconstitution after alpha-beta-depleted transplantation in children. V lost 0 bases and J lost 8, with 12 bases in between. CDR3 length equals 14 residues. CDR1 and CDR2 (germline): KGHSH, LQKENI. Unique molecular identifiers were used to barcode this TCRbeta library. From the PCR reads, TCRdb called clonotypes with MiXCR, one entry per CDR3 protein. The sample has about 360,000 distinct CDR3 sequences; approximately 12% are singletons. The input for sequencing was PBMCs, taken from the stem cell graft. The receptor was derived from a human donor who donated a stem cell graft to a child with Fanconi anemia. The chain carries TRBV18 and TRBJ2-3, with a possible D match to TRBD1 (6 bases). The CDR3 DNA follows: TGTGCCAGCTCACCACCAGGGAGCAGGGGTACGCAGTATTTT. Protein: CASSPPGSRGTQYF.